Listed below are T cell receptor beta chains from one sample, sequenced in a study of blood T cells in healthy people across ages. TCRdb analysed the 5' RACE reads with MiXCR anew, one entry per CDR3 protein. This table has around 1,900,000 distinct CDR3 sequences, about two fifths appearing once. Sequencing input: blood. The receptor source for this set is a human donor in good health. The CDR3 runs from the conserved cysteine through the conserved F or W. The D gene is left open where the match is weak. Not every row has a clone size; where given, it reads once, few, many or a size class.

J: TRBJ2-3
D: TRBD1
V: TRBV6-2/TRBV6-3
size: NA
DNA: TGTGCCAGCAGTTACCAGGGGGCGGTCGATACGCAGTATTTT
CDR3: CASSYQGAVDTQYF

J: TRBJ2-1
D: NA
V: TRBV12-3/TRBV12-4
size: many
DNA: TGTGCCAGCAGTTTAGGGCCAGGGTTGACCTACAATGAGCAGTTCTTC
CDR3: CASSLGPGLTYNEQFF

J: TRBJ2-1
D: TRBD2
V: TRBV5-1
size: NA
DNA: TGCGCCAGCAGCTTGGTGTCTAGCGGGGGTAGCTCCTACAGTGAGCAGTTCTTC
CDR3: CASSLVSSGGSSYSEQFF

J: TRBJ1-2
D: NA
V: TRBV6-2/TRBV6-3
size: few
DNA: TGTGCCAGCACCAAAAGCAGTTCTAACTATGGCTACACCTTC
CDR3: CASTKSSSNYGYTF

J: TRBJ1-4
D: NA
V: TRBV6-6
size: few
DNA: TGTGCCAGCAGCCCTGCCGCAGGGTGGGCTAATGAAAAACTGTTTTTT
CDR3: CASSPAAGWANEKLFF

J: TRBJ1-2
D: NA
V: TRBV7-2
size: few
DNA: TGTGCCAGCAGCTTAGCCCCCGGGACTAGGACCGGCTACACCTTC
CDR3: CASSLAPGTRTGYTF

J: TRBJ1-2
D: NA
V: TRBV4-3
size: few
DNA: TGCGCCAGCAGCCAAGAAGTGGGGGATCGCGGCTACACCTTC
CDR3: CASSQEVGDRGYTF

J: TRBJ2-3
D: NA
V: TRBV29-1
size: few
DNA: TGCAGCACTTATACAGATACGCAGTATTTT
CDR3: CSTYTDTQYF

J: TRBJ2-1
D: NA
V: TRBV4-1
size: few
DNA: TGCGCCAGCAGCCAAGTGGACTATTCGGGTGAGCAGTTCTTC
CDR3: CASSQVDYSGEQFF

J: TRBJ2-7
D: NA
V: TRBV7-2
size: NA
DNA: TGTGCCAGCAGCGGCCAAGAGGGTGGCGAGCAGTACTTC
CDR3: CASSGQEGGEQYF

J: TRBJ2-6
D: NA
V: TRBV6-7
size: NA
DNA: TGTGCCAACAGATTGGGCGGGTATTACTCTGGGACCAACGTCCTGACTTTC
CDR3: CANRLGGYYSGTNVLTF

J: TRBJ1-2
D: TRBD1
V: TRBV29-1
size: NA
DNA: TGCAGCGCGACAGGGGGGGCTGGCTACACCTTC
CDR3: CSATGGAGYTF

J: TRBJ2-7
D: NA
V: TRBV13
size: NA
DNA: TGTGCCAGCAGCTTAGCACTGCGGGCGGACGAGCAGTACTTC
CDR3: CASSLALRADEQYF